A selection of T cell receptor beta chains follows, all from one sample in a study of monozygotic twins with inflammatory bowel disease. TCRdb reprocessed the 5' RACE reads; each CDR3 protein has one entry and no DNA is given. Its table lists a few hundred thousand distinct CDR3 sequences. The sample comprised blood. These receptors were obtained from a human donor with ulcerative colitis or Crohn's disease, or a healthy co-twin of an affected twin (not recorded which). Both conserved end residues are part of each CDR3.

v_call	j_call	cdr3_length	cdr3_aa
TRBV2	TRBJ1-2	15	CASSQTGTGVSGYTF
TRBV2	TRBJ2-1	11	CADRGYNEQFF
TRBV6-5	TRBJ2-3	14	CASSNGLAGGTQYF
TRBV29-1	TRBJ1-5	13	CSVSQGGNQPQHF
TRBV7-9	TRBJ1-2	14	CASSLMRDSYGYTF
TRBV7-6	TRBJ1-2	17	CASSEAKYRGDLYGYTF
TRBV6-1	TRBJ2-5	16	CASSASGPKRWETQYF
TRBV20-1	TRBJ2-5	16	CSASRRGLNRGETQYF
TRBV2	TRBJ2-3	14	CASGGRGLEDTQYF
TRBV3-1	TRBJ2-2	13	CASSQRTGGELFF
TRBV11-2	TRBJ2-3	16	CASSYVRSGATDTQYF
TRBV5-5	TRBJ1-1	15	CASSFPGTANTEAFF
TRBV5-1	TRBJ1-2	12	CASSLGQHGYTF
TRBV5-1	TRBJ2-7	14	CASSFSGTSYEQYF
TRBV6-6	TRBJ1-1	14	CASSPTPGTTEAFF
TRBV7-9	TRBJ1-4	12	CASSRDSEKLFF
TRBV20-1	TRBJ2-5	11	CSARMVETQYF
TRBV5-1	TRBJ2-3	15	CASTKRGDRTDTQYF
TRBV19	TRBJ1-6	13	CATTDRSGSPLHF
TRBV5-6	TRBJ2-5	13	CASSPGARETQYF
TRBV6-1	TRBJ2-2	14	CASRLAPNTGELFF
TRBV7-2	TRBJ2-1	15	CASSSIPTSGNEQFF
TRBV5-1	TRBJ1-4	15	CASSGGLGRDEKLFF
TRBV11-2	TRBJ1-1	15	CASSSNPNVGTEAFF
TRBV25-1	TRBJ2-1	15	CASSAGQGVSDEQFF
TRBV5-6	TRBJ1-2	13	CASSLGPLGGYTF
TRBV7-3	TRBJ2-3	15	CASSLKAGPQDTQYF
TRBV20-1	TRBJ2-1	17	CSATPQGSGSSYNEQFF
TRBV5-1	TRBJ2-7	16	CASSLIGTGILYEQYF
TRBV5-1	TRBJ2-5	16	CASSLTGVRAQETQYF
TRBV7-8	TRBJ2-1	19	CASSLVPPLAGGRDNEQFF
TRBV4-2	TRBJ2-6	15	CASNAQGSRANVLTF
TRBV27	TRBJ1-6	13	CASSRDRVRPLHF
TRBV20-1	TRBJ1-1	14	CSARGGEANTEAFF
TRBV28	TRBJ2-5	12	CASSYAQETQYF
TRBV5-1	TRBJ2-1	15	CASSLGRTDYNEQFF
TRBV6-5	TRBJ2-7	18	CASSYGDPRASGGYEQYF
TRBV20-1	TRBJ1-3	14	CSATRRGSGNTIYF
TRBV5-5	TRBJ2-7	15	CASSAAGGFPYEQYF
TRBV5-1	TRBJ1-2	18	CASSLRSRTVRANYGYTF
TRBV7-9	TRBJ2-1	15	CASRVGSGGANEQFF
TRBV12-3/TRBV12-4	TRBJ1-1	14	CASSARAGRAGAFF
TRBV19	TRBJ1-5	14	CASSGRSEKQPQHF
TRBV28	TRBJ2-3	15	CASTQAGPGGDTQYF
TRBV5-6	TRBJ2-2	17	CASSLAAGDRKTGELFF
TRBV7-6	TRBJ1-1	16	CASRSTEGGRNTEAFF
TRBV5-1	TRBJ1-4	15	CASSLGRAGDRKLFF
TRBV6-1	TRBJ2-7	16	CASSDHSAGLVREQYF